This paragraph covers one T cell receptor (beta chain) sequence. Its specificity is not known. With 60 Vbeta and 13 Jbeta primers, the PCR was carried out. This table comes from immunoSEQ multiplex PCR, and its TCRdb copy is limited to in-frame clones, with some not included. The profile shows under 200,000 clones, around 81% of them singletons. Germline-derived CDR1 and CDR2 are MNHEY and SVGAGI. The CDR3 covers 11 residues. Trimming took 6 bases from V and 14 from J; bases not matched to a gene: 7. These data originate in a study of cytomegalovirus exposure and HLA in healthy donors. Whole-study results and caveats: In a later analysis, V- and J-gene trimming of beta chains associated with a DCLRE1C missense variant, replicated independently. Specificity for CMV antigens was confirmed in vitro for a few of the CMV-associated chains. Earlier findings revealed that most TCR beta V segments proved productive either about 90% or about 30% of the time.

Sequencing was done on a sample of PBMCs. The rearrangement links TRBV6-5 to TRBJ1-2; 9 nucleotides line up with TRBD1. This sequence was found in a man in his forties in good health and CMV-seronegative. In DNA form, the CDR3 reads TGTGCCAGCAGCCGCGGACAGGGGCATACCTTC. This encodes CASSRGQGHTF.